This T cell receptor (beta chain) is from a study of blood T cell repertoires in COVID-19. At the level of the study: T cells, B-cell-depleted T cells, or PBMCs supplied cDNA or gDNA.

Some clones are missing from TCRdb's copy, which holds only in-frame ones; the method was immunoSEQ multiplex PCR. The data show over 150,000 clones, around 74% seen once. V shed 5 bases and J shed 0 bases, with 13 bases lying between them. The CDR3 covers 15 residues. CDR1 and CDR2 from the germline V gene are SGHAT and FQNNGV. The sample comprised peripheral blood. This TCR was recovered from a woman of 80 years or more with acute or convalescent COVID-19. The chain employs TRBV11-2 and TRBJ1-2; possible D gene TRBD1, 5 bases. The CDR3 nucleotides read TGTGCCAGCAGCAAAGACAGTAACCCTAACTATGGCTACACCTTC. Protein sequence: CASSKDSNPNYGYTF.